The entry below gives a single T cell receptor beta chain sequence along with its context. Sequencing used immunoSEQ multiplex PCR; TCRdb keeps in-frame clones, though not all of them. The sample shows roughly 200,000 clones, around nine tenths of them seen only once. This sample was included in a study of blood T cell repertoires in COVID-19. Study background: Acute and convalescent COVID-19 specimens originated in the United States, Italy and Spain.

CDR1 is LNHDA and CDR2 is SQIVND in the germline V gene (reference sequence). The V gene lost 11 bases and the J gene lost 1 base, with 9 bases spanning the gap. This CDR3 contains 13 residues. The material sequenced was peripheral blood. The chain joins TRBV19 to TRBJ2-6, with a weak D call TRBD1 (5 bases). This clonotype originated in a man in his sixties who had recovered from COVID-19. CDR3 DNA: TGTGCCGTTAGGGGATCTGGGGCCAACGTCCTGACTTTC. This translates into CAVRGSGANVLTF.